This TCR beta chain was captured in a study of cytomegalovirus exposure and HLA in healthy donors. Use of 60 Vbeta and 13 Jbeta primers characterized the PCR. Sequencing used immunoSEQ multiplex PCR; TCRdb keeps in-frame clones, though not all of them. The data show about 77,000 clones, over 70% seen once. This clone was seen once. Unrecorded immune exposures were likely, despite nominal health at sampling. V lost 0 bases and J lost 3; bases outside the gene matches: 2. CDR3 size: 16 residues. Germline V lookup: CDR1 LNHNV, CDR2 YYDKDF (reference sequence). Sequenced material: PBMCs. The clonotype originates from a woman in her forties in good health and CMV-seronegative. The chain recombines TRBV15 with TRBJ2-1, with 10 bases matching TRBD2. CDR3 loop: CATSRDSGGHYNEQFF. The CDR3 DNA reads TGTGCCACCAGCAGAGATAGCGGGGGGCACTACAATGAGCAGTTCTTC.